These 10 T cell receptor beta chains share one sample of origin, sequenced in a study of T cells in Graves' hyperthyroidism and ophthalmopathy. TCR beta CDR3 sequences were amplified from RNA transcripts. The HTBI primer set served for first-round RT-PCR of the TCR CDR3. TCRdb reanalysed the multiplex PCR reads using MiXCR and keeps one entry per CDR3 protein. This sample has about 410,000 distinct CDR3 sequences; 13% to 15% occur once, and the top ten carry about 18%. Sequencing input: blood. These receptors came from a woman in her 30s with Graves' ophthalmopathy.

In its sample, this clonotype was seen many times. The chain joins TRBV28 to TRBJ2-1; D gene ambiguous. This CDR3 contains 14 residues. In germline, CDR1 is MDHEN, CDR2 SYDVKM. Trimming removed 2 bases at V and 5 bases at J, with 10 bases between. CDR3 nucleotides: TGTGCCAGCAGTTTACGACGGCAGAACAATGAGCAGTTCTTC. Translating it yields CASSLRRQNNEQFF.

At least ten counts were recorded for this clonotype. The chain has TRBV7-8 and TRBJ2-6; 9 nucleotides match TRBD1. CDR3 length equals 18 residues. The trim removed 5 bases at V and 0 bases at J, leaving 8 bases unmatched. Germline values: CDR1 SGHVS, CDR2 FQNEAQ. Here the CDR3 reads CASSITGGAPSGANVLTF. As DNA, the CDR3 is TGTGCCAGCAGCATAACAGGGGGCGCCCCCTCTGGGGCCAACGTCCTGACTTTC.

This clonotype came up many times. This rearrangement joins TRBV10-3 to TRBJ1-1; D gene ambiguous. V lost 5 bases and J 3 bases, leaving 7 bases between the germline ends. CDR1 ENHRY and CDR2 SYGVKD come from the germline V gene. The CDR3 runs to 12 residues. The CDR3 reads CAISPRDTEAFF. The CDR3 DNA reads as TGTGCCATCAGTCCGAGGGACACTGAAGCTTTCTTT.

This clonotype was counted between two and nine times. In DNA, the CDR3 is TGTGCCATCAGTGGACAGATATTCAATCAGCCCCAGCATTTT. Its translation: CAISGQIFNQPQHF. The chain carries TRBV10-3 and TRBJ1-5; a weak D match, TRBD1 (5 bases). Germline CDR1 is ENHRY and CDR2 is SYGVKD. The V end was cut by 4 bases, the J end by 3 bases, with 10 bases between. CDR3 size: 14 residues.

The table lists this clonotype with many counts. The J gene is TRBJ2-6, the V gene TRBV5-1; no clear D gene. The CDR3 sequence is 16 residues long. Germline V lookup: CDR1 SGHRS, CDR2 YFSETQ. V dropped 0 bases and J dropped 0 bases, with 7 bases sitting between them. CDR3 sequence reads: CASSLGDTSGANVLTF. CDR3 sequence (DNA): TGCGCCAGCAGCTTGGGAGACACCTCTGGGGCCAACGTCCTGACTTTC.

This clonotype was recorded many times. The genes are TRBV20-1 and TRBJ2-3; D gene unclear. Trimming took 4 bases from V and 1 from J, leaving 6 bases between them. There are 12 residues in the CDR3. Germline assignment: CDR1 DFQATT and CDR2 SNEGSKA (reference sequence). DNA for the CDR3: TGCAGTGCTACCGCGGGCACAGATACGCAGTATTTT. Translated: CSATAGTDTQYF.

Remarks on this clonotype: Given a much more abundant clone one base away, this may be a read error. CDR3 in amino acids: CAGSDWRNPEQYF. In DNA, the CDR3 is TGTGCCGGCAGTGATTGGAGGAACCCCGAGCAGTACTTC. The rearrangement links TRBV6-1 to TRBJ2-7; D may be TRBD2 (5 bases). This CDR3 comprises 13 residues. Per germline, CDR1 MNHNS and CDR2 SASEGT.

This clonotype was recorded at least ten times. The V call is TRBV28, the J call TRBJ2-2; possible D gene TRBD1, 6 bases. The V end lost 7 bases, the J end lost 1 base, and 16 bases lay between the germline ends. The germline CDR1 and CDR2 sequences are MDHEN and SYDVKM. This CDR3 spans 16 amino acids. The CDR3: CASKRWTAWNTGELFF. CDR3 bases: TGTGCCAGCAAAAGGTGGACAGCGTGGAACACCGGGGAGCTGTTTTTT. Full variable domain (outside the CDR3, taken from reference TRBV28 and TRBJ2-2): DVKVTQSSRYLVKRTGEKVFLECVQDMDHENMFWYRQDPGLGLRLIYFSYDVKMKEKGDIPEGYSVSREKKERFSLILESASTNQTSMYLCASKRWTAWNTGELFFGEGSRLTVL.

The J gene is TRBJ1-4, the V gene TRBV6-1; D ambiguous. Germline values: CDR1 MNHNS, CDR2 SASEGT. The length of the CDR3 is 14 residues. The V and J ends lost 5 bases and 5 bases respectively, with 12 bases between them. CDR3 sequence reads: CASSHFPNNEKLFF. In DNA, the CDR3 is TGTGCCAGCAGTCACTTCCCCAACAATGAAAAACTGTTTTTT.

This clonotype came up many times. This chain joins TRBV4-1 and TRBJ2-3; TRBD2 matches 9 bases. The germline V gene encodes CDR1 MGHRA and CDR2 YSYEKL. The CDR3 sequence is 16 residues long. J gave up 0 bases and V 6 bases, and 7 bases lay outside the gene matches. The CDR3, as DNA: TGCGCCAGCAGTCAACTAGCGGGTACTAGCACAGATACGCAGTATTTT. Its translation: CASSQLAGTSTDTQYF.